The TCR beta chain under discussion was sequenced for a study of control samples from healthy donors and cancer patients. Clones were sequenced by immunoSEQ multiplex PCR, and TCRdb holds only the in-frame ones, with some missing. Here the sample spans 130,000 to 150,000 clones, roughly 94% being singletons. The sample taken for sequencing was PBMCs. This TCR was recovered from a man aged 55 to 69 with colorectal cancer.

CDR3 DNA sequence: TGCGCCAGCAGCTCAACCGAGGGGGCCGGAAACACCATATATTTT. This encodes CASSSTEGAGNTIYF. The chain has TRBV4-1 and TRBJ1-3; 7 bases match TRBD1. Germline V gene sequence: CDR1 MGHRA, CDR2 YSYEKL. CDR3 length equals 15 residues. Trimming removed 5 bases from V and 4 bases from J; junction bases left unmatched: 8.